This T cell receptor beta chain was obtained from a study of Ad26.COV2.S vaccination and SARS-CoV-2 variants. The overall study: A participant enrolled in the COV1001 Ad26.COV2.S trial arm provided the sample.

Here immunoSEQ multiplex PCR was the method, and the copy in TCRdb shows in-frame clones only, minus some. The sample includes some 250,000 clones, around 87% of them seen just once. The treatment denotes: 19 received Ad26.COV2.S at low or high dose, single or two shots; 5 received placebo; per-sample allocation not given. Sampling took place 63 days after the first vaccine or placebo injection. Based in Boston, the donor was an adult of 18-55 years. CDR3 length: 11 residues. Per the germline V gene, CDR1 is DFQATT and CDR2 is SNEGSKA (reference sequence). Deletions cut 0 bases from V and 3 bases from J, with 3 bases between.

Material: peripheral blood, obtained in a trial of Ad26.COV2.S vaccine versus placebo. This sequence joins TRBV20-1 and TRBJ2-7; D gene ambiguous. The sequence derives from a person aged 18 to 65 who received the Ad26.COV2.S COVID-19 vaccine or a placebo. CDR3 DNA sequence: TGCAGTGCTAGAGATTTCTACGAGCAGTACTTC. This encodes CSARDFYEQYF.